Listed below are T cell receptor beta chains from one sample, sequenced in a study of blood T cells in healthy people across ages. In TCRdb, the 5' RACE reads were re-called with MiXCR into one record per CDR3 protein. The table shows some 1.4 million distinct CDR3 sequences, with about 43% occurring only once. The sample comprised blood. These receptors all come from a woman between 18 and 30 years old in good health. Both conserved end residues are part of each CDR3. D genes are given only for firm matches. Clone size is not always given. Where it is, it says once, few, many or a class for expanded clones.

clone_size	d_call	v_call	cdr3_length	j_call	cdr3_aa	cdr3_nt
-	TRBD2	TRBV3-1	15	TRBJ2-3	CASSRTSGAIDTQYF	TGTGCCAGCAGCAGGACTAGCGGGGCCATAGATACGCAGTATTTT
-	-	TRBV20-1	15	TRBJ2-3	CSARNLGQGTDTQYF	TGCAGTGCTAGAAATTTAGGGCAGGGTACAGATACGCAGTATTTT
-	-	TRBV28	16	TRBJ1-1	CASSWRRGGMNTEAFF	TGTGCCAGCAGCTGGCGGCGGGGTGGCATGAACACTGAAGCTTTCTTT
few	-	TRBV20-1	15	TRBJ2-1	CSARVPGVSYNEQFF	TGCAGTGCTAGGGTCCCGGGGGTCTCCTACAATGAGCAGTTCTTC
few	TRBD1	TRBV10-3	14	TRBJ2-3	CAIRWDRVSDTQYF	TGTGCCATCAGGTGGGACAGGGTCTCGGATACGCAGTATTTT
once	TRBD1	TRBV18	16	TRBJ2-5	CASSPGDRGYQETQYF	TGTGCCAGCTCACCGGGGGACAGGGGGTACCAAGAGACCCAGTACTTC
-	-	TRBV12-3/TRBV12-4	14	TRBJ1-5	CASTHSGGNQPQHF	TGTGCCAGCACCCATTCGGGGGGCAATCAGCCCCAGCATTTT
few	TRBD1	TRBV11-2	16	TRBJ2-1	CASSFPDRGGYNEQFF	TGTGCCAGCAGCTTCCCCGACAGGGGGGGATACAATGAGCAGTTCTTC
few	TRBD1	TRBV29-1	12	TRBJ1-2	CSVEEGQGAHTF	TGCAGCGTTGAAGAGGGACAGGGGGCCCACACCTTC
few	-	TRBV4-1	12	TRBJ2-1	CASSLDGDEQFF	TGCGCCAGCAGCCTGGATGGGGATGAGCAGTTCTTC
-	-	TRBV6-1	13	TRBJ1-2	CASSEQGRDGYTF	TGTGCCAGCAGTGAGCAGGGAAGGGATGGCTACACCTTC
few	-	TRBV20-1	13	TRBJ1-1	CSASDMLNTEAFF	TGCAGTGCTTCGGACATGTTGAACACTGAAGCTTTCTTT
-	-	TRBV6-1	13	TRBJ2-5	CASSRKGWETQYF	TGTGCCAGCAGCCGCAAAGGATGGGAGACCCAGTACTTC
many	-	TRBV5-1	14	TRBJ2-5	CASSLGGSQETQYF	TGCGCCAGCAGCTTGGGAGGGTCTCAAGAGACCCAGTACTTC
-	TRBD2	TRBV4-1	15	TRBJ2-1	CASSPSGRENNEQFF	TGCGCCAGCAGCCCTAGCGGGAGGGAGAACAATGAGCAGTTCTTC
-	TRBD2	TRBV4-2	17	TRBJ2-7	CASSQEVWGGGADEQYF	TGTGCCAGCAGCCAAGAAGTATGGGGCGGGGGGGCCGACGAGCAGTACTTC
few	TRBD1	TRBV24-1	13	TRBJ2-7	CATRAGGSYEQYF	TGTGCCACCAGAGCAGGGGGATCCTACGAGCAGTACTTC
few	-	TRBV6-5	15	TRBJ2-7	CASSYQISSYNEQYF	TGTGCCAGCAGTTACCAGATCAGCTCCTACAATGAGCAGTACTTC
-	-	TRBV9	14	TRBJ2-3	CASNPTDSTDTQYF	TGTGCCAGCAACCCGACTGACAGCACAGATACGCAGTATTTT
-	-	TRBV4-2	16	TRBJ2-1	CASSQDIRGTYNEQFF	TGTGCCAGCAGCCAAGACATTCGCGGGACCTACAATGAGCAGTTCTTC
-	-	TRBV13	12	TRBJ1-1	CASSFRFTEAFF	TGTGCCAGCAGCTTCAGATTCACTGAAGCTTTCTTT
-	TRBD1	TRBV6-5	17	TRBJ1-6	CASSYSSGTGINSPLHF	TGTGCCAGCAGTTACTCCTCCGGGACAGGGATCAATTCACCCCTCCACTTT
-	-	TRBV5-1	12	TRBJ1-6	CASSKDNSPLHF	TGCGCCAGCAGCAAAGACAATTCACCCCTCCACTTT
few	-	TRBV7-2	13	TRBJ2-1	CASSLVGAYEQFF	TGTGCCAGCAGCTTAGTAGGCGCATATGAGCAGTTCTTC
-	-	TRBV5-5	17	TRBJ1-2	CASSLALSTGNNYGYTF	TGTGCCAGCAGCTTGGCCCTATCGACAGGAAATAACTATGGCTACACCTTC
-	-	TRBV4-1	14	TRBJ2-1	CASRIASQYNEQFF	TGCGCCAGCAGGATAGCGTCACAATACAATGAGCAGTTCTTC
-	TRBD2	TRBV7-9	15	TRBJ2-2	CASVLAGINTGELFF	TGTGCCTCCGTCCTAGCGGGGATCAACACCGGGGAGCTGTTTTTT
once	-	TRBV3-1	14	TRBJ2-5	CASSRPEVKETQYF	TGTGCCAGCAGCCGACCAGAAGTCAAAGAGACCCAGTACTTC
-	TRBD1	TRBV18	16	TRBJ1-1	CASSPVGQGASTEAFF	TGTGCCAGCTCACCGGTGGGACAGGGGGCGAGTACTGAAGCTTTCTTT
few	TRBD1	TRBV5-1	12	TRBJ1-1	CASRRDSLEAFF	TGCGCCAGCAGACGGGACAGCCTTGAAGCTTTCTTT
once	-	TRBV6-2/TRBV6-3	14	TRBJ2-1	CASTPTGKTTRQFF	TGTGCCAGCACTCCAACTGGAAAGACAACTCGGCAGTTCTTC
many	TRBD2	TRBV29-1	16	TRBJ2-3	CSARTSGGLSTDTQYF	TGCAGCGCACGGACTAGCGGGGGCCTGAGCACAGATACGCAGTATTTT
few	-	TRBV5-4	12	TRBJ2-3	CASSLPADTQYF	TGTGCCAGCAGCTTGCCCGCAGATACGCAGTATTTT
few	TRBD2	TRBV12-3/TRBV12-4	16	TRBJ2-1	CASRPTYREGYNEQFF	TGTGCCAGCAGGCCTACGTACCGGGAGGGGTACAATGAGCAGTTCTTC
many	-	TRBV10-3	16	TRBJ2-7	CAISEPHRASSYEQYF	TGTGCCATCAGTGAGCCCCACCGGGCCAGCTCCTACGAGCAGTACTTC
-	-	TRBV12-3/TRBV12-4	16	TRBJ1-2	CASSLGAPGLGYGYTF	TGTGCCAGCAGTTTAGGGGCCCCGGGTTTAGGCTATGGCTACACCTTC
-	-	TRBV30	12	TRBJ2-1	CAWSIGTNEQFF	TGTGCCTGGAGTATCGGGACCAATGAGCAGTTCTTC
-	TRBD2	TRBV7-8	16	TRBJ2-3	CASSRERGGRTDTQYF	TGTGCCAGCAGCCGAGAGCGGGGGGGACGCACAGATACGCAGTATTTT
-	TRBD2	TRBV10-2	15	TRBJ2-7	CASRTDGRASYEQYF	TGCGCCAGCAGGACCGACGGGAGGGCTTCCTACGAGCAGTACTTC
-	-	TRBV4-1	16	TRBJ2-6	CASSQVRSSGANVLTF	TGCGCCAGCAGCCAAGTCCGGTCCTCTGGGGCCAACGTCCTGACTTTC
few	-	TRBV7-2	16	TRBJ2-1	CASSLVGGLFNNEQFF	TGTGCCAGCAGCTTAGTCGGGGGACTGTTCAACAATGAGCAGTTCTTC
-	-	TRBV25-1	16	TRBJ1-1	CASKPGWGIMGTEAFF	TGTGCCAGCAAACCCGGGTGGGGGATCATGGGTACTGAAGCTTTCTTT
-	-	TRBV21-1	14	TRBJ2-4	CASRGLADKNIQYF	TGTGCCAGCAGGGGACTAGCAGACAAAAACATTCAGTACTTC
-	-	TRBV6-5	13	TRBJ1-2	CASSYGGASGYTF	TGTGCCAGCAGTTACGGGGGGGCGTCTGGCTACACCTTC
few	-	TRBV20-1	14	TRBJ2-3	CSARGSGYTDTQYF	TGCAGTGCCCGGGGGAGCGGCTACACAGATACGCAGTATTTT
once	-	TRBV6-5	15	TRBJ2-3	CASSYSDTSTDTQYF	TGTGCTAGCAGTTACTCGGACACCAGCACAGATACGCAGTATTTT